This paragraph reports one T cell receptor beta chain. Antigen: not known. Those patients who had chemo-refractory metastatic non-small-cell lung cancer were given focal radiation along with CTLA-4 blockade through ipilimumab. TCRdb's table, derived via immunoSEQ multiplex PCR, lists solely in-frame clones and lacks some. Among 75,000 to 95,000 clones listed, roughly four fifths were seen once. CDR1 and CDR2 from the germline V gene are MNHNS and SASEGT. The CDR3 contains 15 residues. V shed 0 bases and J 5 bases; nucleotides not matched to a gene: 4. The data belong to a study of radiotherapy plus CTLA-4 blockade in lung cancer. Findings and caveats of the study: With interferon-beta, early dynamics of blood T cell clones were reported to best predict response. Clones derived from tumor TCRs expanded in blood after radiotherapy plus ipilimumab.

This specimen was peripheral blood, taken from a patient treated with radiotherapy plus ipilimumab. The sequence came from a human donor with non-small cell lung cancer that progressed on radiotherapy plus ipilimumab. The chain combines TRBV6-1 with TRBJ1-5; TRBD1 matches 7 bases. The CDR3 nucleotides read TGTGCCAGCAGTGAAGCTCCGGGACAGCATCAGCCCCAGCATTTT. As protein: CASSEAPGQHQPQHF.